The present entry profiles one T cell receptor beta chain with its context. Its antigen has not been determined. Per-base quality was not reported, and no clone a single base away is much larger than it. The data were obtained in a study of STAT5B mutations in CD4+ large granular lymphocyte leukemia (dated by TCRdb to 2022 to 2024). General notes on the study: Among the healthy controls, the CDR3 'QG' motif was associated with a particular HLA allele. The study compared the TCRbeta repertoires of patients with CD4+ T-cell large granular lymphocyte leukemia against those of healthy blood donors. Flow cytometry performed on FACSCanto II or FACSVerse showed that the purified fractions had more than 95% purity among lymphocytes.

The germline V gene sets CDR1 to LGHNT and CDR2 to FRNRAP. The CDR3, cysteine through phenylalanine, is 15 amino acids long. Left in the record is the CDR3 DNA by itself, 45 bases read in frame from the first base. The V end loses 1 base and the J end loses 2 bases, and a stretch of 11 bases separates them. The research as a whole found: Enrichment of TRBV06-family usage was observed among the top patient clones (8/27) relative to healthy controls (2/35). Greater clonality appeared to be present in CD4-sorted patient repertoires than in healthy CD4+ repertoires, and the difference was retained after the putative leukemic clones were removed. The data were not HLA-matched, and the higher clonality in CD4+ T-LGLL than in CD8+ T-LGLL could be due to the relatively small sample size. Each patient's main leukemic clonotypes were private, but more than 20% of these clonotypes showed up at low frequency in the non-leukemic repertoires of other patients.

The healthy control group was made up of roughly 34 blood donors, and the Finnish Red Cross blood service supplied their buffy coats. All TCR-sequenced material derived from peripheral blood: patient blood samples and healthy donor buffy coats. Ficoll-Hypaque gradient centrifugation was used to isolate peripheral blood mononuclear cells. Magnetic purification was used to isolate CD4+ cells from the buffy coats of the healthy controls. Genomic DNA was extracted with the Gentra Puregene Cell and Tissue kit and quantified on a Qubit 2.0 fluorometer. TCRbeta rearrangements were sequenced from genomic DNA using the immunoSEQ assay at survey resolution. Per the authors' processing: In the TCR sequencing data, the lowest productive clonotype frequency that could be detected was 2.59 x 10-5. Only productive TCRbeta rearrangements, meaning sequences that were complete and in-frame, were kept for the analyses. Simpson clonality, calculated in the immunoSEQ Analyzer version 3.0, was used as the measure of sample clonality. Clones were categorized by frequency as very rare, small, medium, large (1-20%) or hyperexpanded (>20%). OLGA 1.2.3 estimated generation probabilities, VDJtools produced V-gene circos plots, VDJdb was queried for specificities, and GLIPH identified CDR3 motifs. The immuneACCESS repertoire file appears here via TCRdb, limited to in-frame rearrangements. These files lack a portion of the clones; in checked studies, under half of the deficit traces to unresolved V genes, and the cause of the others is not known. That table gives V, J and clone size, and the DNA gave D and trimming. Counted in this sample were about 35,000 clones; roughly 82% of them appeared once. The ten largest clones take up roughly 2.3% of the sample.

Sample: CD4+ T cells from blood buffy coats. This receptor was taken from a human donor in good health. The chain links TRBV12-5 with TRBJ2-5, with the D gene too uncertain to name. The CDR3 is CASGLDFGAQETQYF. The DNA reads TGTGCTAGTGGTTTGGACTTTGGTGCTCAAGAGACCCAGTACTTC.